A selection of T cell receptor beta chains follows, all from one sample in a study of cytomegalovirus exposure and HLA in healthy donors. This table comes from immunoSEQ multiplex PCR, and its TCRdb copy is limited to in-frame clones, with some not included. The table includes about 94,000 clones, around 69% detected once. Sequenced material: PBMCs. These TCRs come from a man aged 25-45 years in good health and CMV-seronegative. The CDR3 runs from the conserved cysteine through the conserved F or W. Fields, in order: CDR3 protein, CDR3 DNA, J gene, D gene, V gene, clone size. D genes are given only for firm matches. Not every row has a clone size; where given, it reads once, few, many or a size class.

CDR3 protein: CASSLGRVPVSTDTQYF
CDR3 DNA: TGTGCCAGCAGCTTGGGGAGGGTCCCGGTCAGCACAGATACGCAGTATTTT
J gene: TRBJ2-3
D gene: NA
V gene: TRBV5-8
clone size: NA

CDR3 protein: CASSQDRFVAWGYTF
CDR3 DNA: TGCGCCAGCAGCCAAGATAGATTTGTAGCCTGGGGCTACACCTTC
J gene: TRBJ1-2
D gene: NA
V gene: TRBV4-3
clone size: NA

CDR3 protein: CASSQQPGTGGEKLFF
CDR3 DNA: TGCGCCAGCAGCCAACAACCTGGGACAGGAGGTGAAAAACTGTTTTTT
J gene: TRBJ1-4
D gene: TRBD1
V gene: TRBV4-3
clone size: NA

CDR3 protein: CASSHLLAGELFF
CDR3 DNA: TGTGCCAGCAGCCACCTCCTAGCCGGGGAGCTGTTTTTT
J gene: TRBJ2-2
D gene: NA
V gene: TRBV11-3
clone size: few

CDR3 protein: CASSPPARGDTDTQYF
CDR3 DNA: TGTGCCAGCAGCCCTCCCGCGCGGGGTGACACAGATACGCAGTATTTT
J gene: TRBJ2-3
D gene: NA
V gene: TRBV5-4
clone size: NA

CDR3 protein: CASGLFGGTGYTF
CDR3 DNA: TGTGCCAGCGGACTATTTGGGGGGACTGGCTACACCTTC
J gene: TRBJ1-2
D gene: NA
V gene: TRBV25-1
clone size: NA

CDR3 protein: CASSVGLATYNEQFF
CDR3 DNA: TGTGCCAGCAGCGTAGGGCTAGCCACCTACAATGAGCAGTTCTTC
J gene: TRBJ2-1
D gene: NA
V gene: TRBV9
clone size: NA

CDR3 protein: CASSSEGQEGYTF
CDR3 DNA: TGCGCCAGCAGCTCGGAAGGACAGGAAGGCTACACCTTC
J gene: TRBJ1-2
D gene: TRBD1
V gene: TRBV5-1
clone size: NA

CDR3 protein: CATKTGQYNSPLHF
CDR3 DNA: TGTGCCACGAAAACGGGACAGTATAATTCACCCCTCCACTTT
J gene: TRBJ1-6
D gene: TRBD1
V gene: TRBV19
clone size: few

CDR3 protein: CASSSIGGRLASYNEQFF
CDR3 DNA: TGCGCCAGCAGCTCTATTGGAGGAAGACTAGCGTCTTACAATGAGCAGTTCTTC
J gene: TRBJ2-1
D gene: TRBD2
V gene: TRBV5-1
clone size: NA

CDR3 protein: CASNEQGWRYGYTF
CDR3 DNA: TGTGCCAGCAACGAACAGGGATGGCGCTATGGCTACACCTTC
J gene: TRBJ1-2
D gene: NA
V gene: TRBV28
clone size: few

CDR3 protein: CASSLAKGVGSYEQYF
CDR3 DNA: TGTGCCAGCAGCTTGGCAAAAGGGGTGGGGTCCTACGAGCAGTACTTC
J gene: TRBJ2-7
D gene: NA
V gene: TRBV5-4
clone size: NA

CDR3 protein: CAWAGTSGLLNTGELFF
CDR3 DNA: TGTGCCTGGGCCGGGACTAGCGGGCTACTTAACACCGGGGAGCTGTTTTTT
J gene: TRBJ2-2
D gene: TRBD2
V gene: TRBV30
clone size: few

CDR3 protein: CASSVGPTGNTEAFF
CDR3 DNA: TGTGCCAGCAGCGTAGGCCCTACGGGGAACACTGAAGCTTTCTTT
J gene: TRBJ1-1
D gene: NA
V gene: TRBV9
clone size: few

CDR3 protein: CASSGGQTSGNTIYF
CDR3 DNA: TGCGCCAGCAGCGGGGGACAGACCTCTGGAAACACCATATATTTT
J gene: TRBJ1-3
D gene: TRBD1
V gene: TRBV5-1
clone size: NA

CDR3 protein: CASSLYTGGVASTDTQYF
CDR3 DNA: TGTGCCAGCAGTTTATATACAGGGGGTGTTGCTAGCACAGATACGCAGTATTTT
J gene: TRBJ2-3
D gene: TRBD1
V gene: TRBV27
clone size: once